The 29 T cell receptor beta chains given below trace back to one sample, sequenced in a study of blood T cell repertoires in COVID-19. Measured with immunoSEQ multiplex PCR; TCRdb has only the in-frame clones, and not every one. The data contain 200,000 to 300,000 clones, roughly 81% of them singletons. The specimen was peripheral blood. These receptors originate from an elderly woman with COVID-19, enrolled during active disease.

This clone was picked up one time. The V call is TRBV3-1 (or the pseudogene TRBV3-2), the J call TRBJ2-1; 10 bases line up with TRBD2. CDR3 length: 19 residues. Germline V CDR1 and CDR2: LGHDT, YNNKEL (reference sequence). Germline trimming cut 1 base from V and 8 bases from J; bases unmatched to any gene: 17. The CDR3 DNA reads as TGTGCCAGCAGCCAAGCCGTGGTCGAGCTAGCGGGGGAAGGGGATGAGCAGTTCTTC. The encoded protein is CASSQAVVELAGEGDEQFF.

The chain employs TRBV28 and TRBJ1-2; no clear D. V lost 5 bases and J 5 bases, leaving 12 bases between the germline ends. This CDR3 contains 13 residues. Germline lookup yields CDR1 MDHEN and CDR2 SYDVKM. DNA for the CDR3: TGTGCCAGCAGTCCCACTCCGGGGTATGGCTACACCTTC. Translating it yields CASSPTPGYGYTF.

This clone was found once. The CDR3 protein is CASSILDSTPNYGYTF. CDR3 DNA sequence: TGTGCCAGTAGTATTTTGGACAGCACTCCTAACTATGGCTACACCTTC. V gene TRBV19 combines with J gene TRBJ1-2; D may be TRBD1 (6 bases). The CDR3 runs to 16 residues. Trimming left V 3 bases short and J 0 bases short, with 14 bases between. Germline V CDR1 and CDR2: LNHDA, SQIVND (reference sequence).

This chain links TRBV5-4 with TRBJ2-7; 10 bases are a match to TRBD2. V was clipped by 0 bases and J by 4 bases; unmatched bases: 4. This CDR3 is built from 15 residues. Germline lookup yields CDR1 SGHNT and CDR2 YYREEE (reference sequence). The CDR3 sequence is CASSLGLAGGYEQYF. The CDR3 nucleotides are TGTGCCAGCAGCTTGGGACTAGCGGGCGGATACGAGCAGTACTTC.

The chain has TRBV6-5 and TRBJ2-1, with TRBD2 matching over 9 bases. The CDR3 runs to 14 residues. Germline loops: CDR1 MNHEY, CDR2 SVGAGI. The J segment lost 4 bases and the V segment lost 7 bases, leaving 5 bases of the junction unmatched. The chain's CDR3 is CASTPSGAYNEQFF. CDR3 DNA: TGTGCCAGCACCCCTAGCGGGGCTTACAATGAGCAGTTCTTC.

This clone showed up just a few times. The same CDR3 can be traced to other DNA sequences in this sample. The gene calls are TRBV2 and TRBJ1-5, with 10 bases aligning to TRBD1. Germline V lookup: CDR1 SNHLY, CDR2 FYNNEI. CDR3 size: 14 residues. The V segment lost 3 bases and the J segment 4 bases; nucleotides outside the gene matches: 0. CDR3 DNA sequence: TGTGCCAGCAGTGAGGGACAGGGGAATCAGCCCCAGCATTTT. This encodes CASSEGQGNQPQHF.

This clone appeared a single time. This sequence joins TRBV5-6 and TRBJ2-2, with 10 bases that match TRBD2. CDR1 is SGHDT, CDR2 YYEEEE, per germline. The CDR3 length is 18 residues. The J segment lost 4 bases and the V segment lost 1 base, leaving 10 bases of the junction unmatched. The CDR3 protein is CASSLMLAGDRGTGELFF. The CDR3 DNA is TGTGCCAGCAGCTTGATGCTAGCGGGAGATCGAGGCACCGGGGAGCTGTTTTTT.

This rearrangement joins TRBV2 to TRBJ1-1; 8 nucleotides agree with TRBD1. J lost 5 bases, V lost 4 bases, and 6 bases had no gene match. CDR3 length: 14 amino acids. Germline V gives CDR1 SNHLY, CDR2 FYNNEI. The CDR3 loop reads CASSAQGGRTEAFF. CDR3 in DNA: TGTGCCAGCAGTGCACAGGGGGGGCGAACTGAAGCTTTCTTT.

CDR3 in DNA: TGTGCCACCGAGCGGGGAGGTGAACCTATCTCTGGCTACACCTTC. Translating it yields CATERGGEPISGYTF. The J gene is TRBJ1-2, the V gene TRBV2, with D uncertain. The CDR3 extends over 15 amino acids. Germline V gene sequence: CDR1 SNHLY, CDR2 FYNNEI. Trimming left V 10 bases short and J 7 bases short, with 25 bases between.

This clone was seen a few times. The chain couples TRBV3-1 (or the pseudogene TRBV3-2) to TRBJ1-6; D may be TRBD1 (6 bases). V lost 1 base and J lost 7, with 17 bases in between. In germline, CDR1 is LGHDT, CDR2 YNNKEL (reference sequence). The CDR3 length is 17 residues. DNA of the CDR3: TGTGCCAGCAGCCAAGTGTCGCCTACAGGGTTCAATTCACCCCTCCACTTT. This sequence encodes CASSQVSPTGFNSPLHF.

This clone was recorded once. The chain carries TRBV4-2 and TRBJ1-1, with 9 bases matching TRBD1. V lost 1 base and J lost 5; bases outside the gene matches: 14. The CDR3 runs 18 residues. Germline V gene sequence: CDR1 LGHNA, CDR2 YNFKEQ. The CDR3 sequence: CASSQVSGQGGRGTEAFF. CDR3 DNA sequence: TGTGCCAGCAGCCAAGTATCGGGACAGGGAGGTAGGGGGACTGAAGCTTTCTTT.

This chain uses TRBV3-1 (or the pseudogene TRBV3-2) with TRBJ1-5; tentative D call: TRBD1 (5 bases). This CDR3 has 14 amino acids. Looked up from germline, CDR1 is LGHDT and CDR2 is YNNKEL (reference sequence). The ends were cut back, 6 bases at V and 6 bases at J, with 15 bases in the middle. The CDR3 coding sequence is TGTGCCAGCAGTCTTACAGGCGGAATTCAGCCCCAGCATTTT. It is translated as CASSLTGGIQPQHF.

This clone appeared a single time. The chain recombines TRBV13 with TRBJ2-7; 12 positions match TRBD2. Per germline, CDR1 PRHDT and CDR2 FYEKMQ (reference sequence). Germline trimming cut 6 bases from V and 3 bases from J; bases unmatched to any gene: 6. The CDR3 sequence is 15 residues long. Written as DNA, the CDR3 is TGTGCCAGCAGACCACTAGCGGGGGGACACTACGAGCAGTACTTC. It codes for CASRPLAGGHYEQYF.

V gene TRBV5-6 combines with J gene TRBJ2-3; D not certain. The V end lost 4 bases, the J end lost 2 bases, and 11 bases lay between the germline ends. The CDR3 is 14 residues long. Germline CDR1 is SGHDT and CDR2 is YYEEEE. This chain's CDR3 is CASSLLDYTDTQYF. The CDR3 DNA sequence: TGTGCCAGCAGCCTACTCGATTACACAGATACGCAGTATTTT.

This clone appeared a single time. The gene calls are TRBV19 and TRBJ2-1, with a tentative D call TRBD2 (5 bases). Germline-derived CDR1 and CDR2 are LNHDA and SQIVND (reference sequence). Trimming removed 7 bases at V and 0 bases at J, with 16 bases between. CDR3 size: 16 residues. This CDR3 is CASTDGGISSYNEQFF. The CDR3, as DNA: TGTGCCAGTACTGATGGAGGCATCAGCTCCTACAATGAGCAGTTCTTC.

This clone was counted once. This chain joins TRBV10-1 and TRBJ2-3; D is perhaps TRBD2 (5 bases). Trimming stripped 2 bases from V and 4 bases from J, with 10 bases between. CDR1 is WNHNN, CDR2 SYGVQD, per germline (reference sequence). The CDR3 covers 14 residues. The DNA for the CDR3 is TGCGCCAGCAGTGAGGGACTTGGGGCAGATACGCAGTATTTT. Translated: CASSEGLGADTQYF.

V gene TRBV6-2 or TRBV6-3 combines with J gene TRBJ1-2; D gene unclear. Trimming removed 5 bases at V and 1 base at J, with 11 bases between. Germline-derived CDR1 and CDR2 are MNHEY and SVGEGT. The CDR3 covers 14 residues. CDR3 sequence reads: CASSPLQLNYGYTF. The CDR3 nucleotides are TGTGCCAGCAGTCCCCTCCAACTTAACTATGGCTACACCTTC.

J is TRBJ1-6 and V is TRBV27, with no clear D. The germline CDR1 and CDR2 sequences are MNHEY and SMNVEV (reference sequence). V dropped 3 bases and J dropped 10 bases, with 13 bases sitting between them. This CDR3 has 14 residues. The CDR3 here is CASSFRQFQSPLHF. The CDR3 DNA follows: TGTGCCAGCAGTTTCCGACAATTTCAATCACCCCTCCACTTT.

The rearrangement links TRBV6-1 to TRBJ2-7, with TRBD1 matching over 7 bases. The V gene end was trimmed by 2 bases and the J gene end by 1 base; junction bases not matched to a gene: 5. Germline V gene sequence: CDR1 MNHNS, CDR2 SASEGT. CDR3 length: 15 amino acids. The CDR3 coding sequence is TGTGCCAGCAGTGAATCGAGGGGGCGGTCCTACGAGCAGTACTTC. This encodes CASSESRGRSYEQYF.

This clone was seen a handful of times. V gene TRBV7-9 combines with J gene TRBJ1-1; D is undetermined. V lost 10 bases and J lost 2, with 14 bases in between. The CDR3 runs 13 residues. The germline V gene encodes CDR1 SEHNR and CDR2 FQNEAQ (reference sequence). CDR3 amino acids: CAIAFLGNTEAFF. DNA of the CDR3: TGTGCCATCGCTTTTCTAGGAAACACTGAAGCTTTCTTT. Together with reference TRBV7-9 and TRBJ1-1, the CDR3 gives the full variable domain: DTGVSQNPRHKITKRGQNVTFRCDPISEHNRLYWYRQTLGQGPEFLTYFQNEAQLEKSRLLSDRFSAERPKGSFSTLEIQRTEQGDSAMYLCAIAFLGNTEAFFGQGTRLTVV.

CDR3 in DNA: TGTGCCAGCAGTAGCCATAAAGCTAACTATGGCTACACCTTC. Translated, it gives CASSSHKANYGYTF. This chain connects TRBV2 to TRBJ1-2; D not certain. There are 14 residues in the CDR3. CDR1 is SNHLY, CDR2 FYNNEI, per germline. V gave up 5 bases and J gave up 0 bases, with 10 bases separating them.

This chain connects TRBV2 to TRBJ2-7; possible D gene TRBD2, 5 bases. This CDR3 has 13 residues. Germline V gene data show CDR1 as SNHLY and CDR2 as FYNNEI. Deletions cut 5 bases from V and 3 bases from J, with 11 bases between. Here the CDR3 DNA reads TGTGCCAGCAGTCCCACCGGGAACTACGAGCAGTACTTC. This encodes CASSPTGNYEQYF.

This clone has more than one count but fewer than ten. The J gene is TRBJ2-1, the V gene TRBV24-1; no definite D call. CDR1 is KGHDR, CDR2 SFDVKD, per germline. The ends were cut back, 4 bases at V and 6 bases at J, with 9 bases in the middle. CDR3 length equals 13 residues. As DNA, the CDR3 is TGTGCCACCAGTGACCCAGTGATCAATGAGCAGTTCTTC. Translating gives CATSDPVINEQFF.

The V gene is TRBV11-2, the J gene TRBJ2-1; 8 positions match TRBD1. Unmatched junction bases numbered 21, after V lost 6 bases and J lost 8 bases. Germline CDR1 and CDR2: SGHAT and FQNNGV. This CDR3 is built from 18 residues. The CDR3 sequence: CASSRGLRTGRLLDEQFF. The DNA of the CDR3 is TGTGCCAGCAGTCGGGGGCTGCGGACAGGGAGGCTACTTGATGAGCAGTTCTTC.

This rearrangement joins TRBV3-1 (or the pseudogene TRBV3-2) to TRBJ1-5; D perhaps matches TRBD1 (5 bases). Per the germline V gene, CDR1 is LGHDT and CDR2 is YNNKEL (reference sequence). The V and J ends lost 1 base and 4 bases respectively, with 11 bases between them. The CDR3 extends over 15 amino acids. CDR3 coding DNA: TGTGCCAGCAGCCAAGGGAGGGGCACTAATCAGCCCCAGCATTTT. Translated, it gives CASSQGRGTNQPQHF.

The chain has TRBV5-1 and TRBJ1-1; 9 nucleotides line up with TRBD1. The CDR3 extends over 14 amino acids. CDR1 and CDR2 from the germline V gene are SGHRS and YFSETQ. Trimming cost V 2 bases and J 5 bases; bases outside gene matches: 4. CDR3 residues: CASSLPGQGTEAFF. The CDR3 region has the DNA TGCGCCAGCAGCTTACCGGGACAGGGAACTGAAGCTTTCTTT.

The CDR3 reads CASSLQGTNEKLFF. In nucleotides, the CDR3 is TGTGCCAGCAGTCTACAGGGGACTAATGAAAAACTGTTTTTT. V and J are TRBV27 and TRBJ1-4; TRBD1 matches 7 bases. V shed 5 bases, J shed 2 bases, and the junction held 2 bases outside the gene matches. Germline V gene sequence: CDR1 MNHEY, CDR2 SMNVEV (reference sequence). The CDR3 extends over 14 amino acids.

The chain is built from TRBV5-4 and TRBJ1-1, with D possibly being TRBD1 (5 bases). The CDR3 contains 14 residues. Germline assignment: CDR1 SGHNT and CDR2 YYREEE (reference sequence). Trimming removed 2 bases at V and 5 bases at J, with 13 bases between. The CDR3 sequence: CASSFRAAGTEAFF. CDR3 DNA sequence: TGTGCCAGCAGCTTCAGGGCCGCAGGGACTGAAGCTTTCTTT.

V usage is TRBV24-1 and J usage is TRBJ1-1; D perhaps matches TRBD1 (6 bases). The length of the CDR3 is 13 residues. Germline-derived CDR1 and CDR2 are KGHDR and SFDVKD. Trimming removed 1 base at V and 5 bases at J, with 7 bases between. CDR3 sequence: CATSDLRGTEAFF. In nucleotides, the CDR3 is TGTGCCACCAGTGATTTAAGGGGGACTGAAGCTTTCTTT.